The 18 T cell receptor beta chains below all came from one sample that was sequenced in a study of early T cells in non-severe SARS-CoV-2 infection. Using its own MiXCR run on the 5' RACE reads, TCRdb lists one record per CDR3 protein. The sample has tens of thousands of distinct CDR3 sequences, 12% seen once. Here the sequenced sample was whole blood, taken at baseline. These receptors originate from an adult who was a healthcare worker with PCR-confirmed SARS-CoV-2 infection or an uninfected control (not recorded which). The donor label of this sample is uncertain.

The DNA for the CDR3 is TGTGCCAGCAGCTTCATCGATTCACCCCTCCACTTT. As protein: CASSFIDSPLHF. The rearrangement links TRBV7-2 to TRBJ1-6; no reliable D call. The germline V and J ends were trimmed by 3 bases and 8 bases, with 5 bases remaining between them. The CDR3 loop spans 12 amino acids. Germline V lookup: CDR1 SGHTA, CDR2 FQGNSA.

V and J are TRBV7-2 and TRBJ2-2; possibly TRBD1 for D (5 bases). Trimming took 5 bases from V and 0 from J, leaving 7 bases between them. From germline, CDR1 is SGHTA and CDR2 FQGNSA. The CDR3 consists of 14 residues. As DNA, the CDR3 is TGTGCCAGCAGCCGACAGACGAACACCGGGGAGCTGTTTTTT. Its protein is CASSRQTNTGELFF.

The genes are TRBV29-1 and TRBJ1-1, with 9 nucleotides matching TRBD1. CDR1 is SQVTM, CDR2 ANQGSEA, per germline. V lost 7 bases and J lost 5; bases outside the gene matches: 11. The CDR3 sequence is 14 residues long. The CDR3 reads CSACAQGARTEAFF. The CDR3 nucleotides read TGCAGCGCTTGCGCACAGGGGGCAAGGACTGAAGCTTTCTTT.

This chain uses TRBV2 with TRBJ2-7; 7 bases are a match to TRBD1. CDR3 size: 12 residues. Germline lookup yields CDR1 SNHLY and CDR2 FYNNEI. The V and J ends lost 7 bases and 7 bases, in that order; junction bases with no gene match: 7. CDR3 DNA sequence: TGTGCCAGCACCCGGGACAGTCGGGAGCAGTACGTC. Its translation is CASTRDSREQYV.

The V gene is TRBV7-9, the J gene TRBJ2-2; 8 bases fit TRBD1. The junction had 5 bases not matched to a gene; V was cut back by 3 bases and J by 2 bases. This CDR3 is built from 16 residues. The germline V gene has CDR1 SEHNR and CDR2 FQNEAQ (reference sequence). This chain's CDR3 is CASSFWTGLNTGELFF. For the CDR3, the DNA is TGTGCCAGCAGCTTCTGGACAGGGTTAAACACCGGGGAGCTGTTTTTT. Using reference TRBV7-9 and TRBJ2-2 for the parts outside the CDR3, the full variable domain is DTGVSQNPRHKITKRGQNVTFRCDPISEHNRLYWYRQTLGQGPEFLTYFQNEAQLEKSRLLSDRFSAERPKGSFSTLEIQRTEQGDSAMYLCASSFWTGLNTGELFFGEGSRLTVL.

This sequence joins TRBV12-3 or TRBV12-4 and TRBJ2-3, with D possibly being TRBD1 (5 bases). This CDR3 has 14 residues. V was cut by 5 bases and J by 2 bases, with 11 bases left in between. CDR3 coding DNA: TGTGCCAGCAGTCAGGCCAGGGTCACAGATACGCAGTATTTT. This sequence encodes CASSQARVTDTQYF.

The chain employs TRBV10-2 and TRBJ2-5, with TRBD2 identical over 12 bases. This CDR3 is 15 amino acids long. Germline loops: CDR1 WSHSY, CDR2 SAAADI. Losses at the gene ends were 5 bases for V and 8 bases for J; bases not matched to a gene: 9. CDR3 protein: CASSPLLAGGPTQYF. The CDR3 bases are TGCGCCAGCAGTCCCTTACTAGCGGGGGGCCCAACCCAGTACTTC.

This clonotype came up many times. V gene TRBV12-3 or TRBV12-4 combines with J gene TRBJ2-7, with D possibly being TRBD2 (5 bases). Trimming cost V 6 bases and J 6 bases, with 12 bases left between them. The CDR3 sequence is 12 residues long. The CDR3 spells CASSGESGEQYV. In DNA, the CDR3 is TGTGCCAGCAGCGGGGAGAGTGGCGAGCAGTACGTC.

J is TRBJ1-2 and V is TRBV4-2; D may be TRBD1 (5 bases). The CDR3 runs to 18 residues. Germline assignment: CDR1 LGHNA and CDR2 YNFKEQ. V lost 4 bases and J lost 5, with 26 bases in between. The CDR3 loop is CASSPQHDAQGVWYGYTF. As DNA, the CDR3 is TGTGCCAGCAGCCCCCAACATGACGCGCAGGGAGTTTGGTATGGCTACACCTTC.

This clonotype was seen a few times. This chain's CDR3 is CATSSLGQGLPGANVLTF. CDR3 nucleotides: TGTGCCACCAGCAGTCTAGGACAGGGACTCCCTGGGGCCAACGTCCTGACTTTC. V is TRBV15 and J is TRBJ2-6; 8 bases agree with TRBD1. The CDR3 is made up of 18 amino acids. Per the germline V gene, CDR1 is LNHNV and CDR2 is YYDKDF (reference sequence). The V segment lost 3 bases and the J segment 2 bases; nucleotides outside the gene matches: 9. The whole variable domain, filled in from reference TRBV15 and TRBJ2-6, reads DAMVIQNPRYQVTQFGKPVTLSCSQTLNHNVMYWYQQKSSQAPKLLFHYYDKDFNNEADTPDNFQSRRPNTSFCFLDIRSPGLGDTAMYLCATSSLGQGLPGANVLTFGAGSRLTVL.

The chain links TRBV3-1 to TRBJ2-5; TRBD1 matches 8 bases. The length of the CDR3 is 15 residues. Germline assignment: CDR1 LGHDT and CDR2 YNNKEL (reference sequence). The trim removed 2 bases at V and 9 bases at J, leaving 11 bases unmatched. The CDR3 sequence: CASSQLQGARDSQYF. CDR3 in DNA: TGTGCCAGCAGCCAACTTCAGGGGGCACGGGACTCCCAGTACTTC.

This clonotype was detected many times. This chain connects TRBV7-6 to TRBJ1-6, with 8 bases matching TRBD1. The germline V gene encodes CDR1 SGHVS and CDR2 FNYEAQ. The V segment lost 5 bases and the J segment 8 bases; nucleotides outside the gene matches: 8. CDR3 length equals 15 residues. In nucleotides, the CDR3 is TGTGCCAGCAGCCGAAGGACAGGGTTCGATTCACCCCTCCACTTT. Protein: CASSRRTGFDSPLHF.

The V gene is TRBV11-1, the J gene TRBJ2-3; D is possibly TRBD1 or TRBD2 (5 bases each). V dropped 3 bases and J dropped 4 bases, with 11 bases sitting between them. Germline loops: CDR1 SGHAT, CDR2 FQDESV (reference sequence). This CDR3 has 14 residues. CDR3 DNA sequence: TGTGCCAGCAGCTTGAGGCAGGGAGCAGATACGCAGTATTTT. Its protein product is CASSLRQGADTQYF.

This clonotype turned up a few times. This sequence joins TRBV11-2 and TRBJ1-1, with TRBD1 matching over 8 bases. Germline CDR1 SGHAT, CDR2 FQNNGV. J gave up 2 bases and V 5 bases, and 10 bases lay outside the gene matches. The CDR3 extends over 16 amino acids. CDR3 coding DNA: TGTGCCAGCAGCCCGGACAGGGTTAGGCTCAACACTGAAGCTTTCTTT. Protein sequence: CASSPDRVRLNTEAFF.

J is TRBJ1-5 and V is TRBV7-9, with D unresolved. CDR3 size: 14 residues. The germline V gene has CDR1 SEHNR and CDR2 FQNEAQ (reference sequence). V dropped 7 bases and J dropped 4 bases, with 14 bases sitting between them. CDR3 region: CASTIDTPNQPQHF. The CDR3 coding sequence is TGTGCCAGCACCATCGACACCCCTAATCAGCCCCAGCATTTT.

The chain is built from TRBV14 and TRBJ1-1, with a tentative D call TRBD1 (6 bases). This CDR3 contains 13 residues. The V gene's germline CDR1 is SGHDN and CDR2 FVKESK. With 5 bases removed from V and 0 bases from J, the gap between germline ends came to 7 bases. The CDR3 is CASSNRVNTEAFF. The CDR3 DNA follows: TGTGCCAGCAGCAACAGGGTGAACACTGAAGCTTTCTTT.

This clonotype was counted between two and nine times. The CDR3 DNA sequence: TGTGCCAGCGGAACCCCCGGGACAGGGCTATCTTCGAGGGTCAATCAGCCCCAGCATTTT. Amino acids: CASGTPGTGLSSRVNQPQHF. The genes are TRBV28 and TRBJ1-5; 9 positions match TRBD1. The CDR3 loop spans 20 amino acids. V dropped 8 bases and J dropped 3; count of bases not matched to a gene: 23. Germline V gene data show CDR1 as MDHEN and CDR2 as SYDVKM.

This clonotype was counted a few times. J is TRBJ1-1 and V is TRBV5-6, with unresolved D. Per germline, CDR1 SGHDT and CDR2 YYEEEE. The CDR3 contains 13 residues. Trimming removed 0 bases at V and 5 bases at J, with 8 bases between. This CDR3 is CASSLVTGTEAFF. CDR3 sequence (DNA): TGTGCCAGCAGCTTGGTAACCGGGACTGAAGCTTTCTTT.